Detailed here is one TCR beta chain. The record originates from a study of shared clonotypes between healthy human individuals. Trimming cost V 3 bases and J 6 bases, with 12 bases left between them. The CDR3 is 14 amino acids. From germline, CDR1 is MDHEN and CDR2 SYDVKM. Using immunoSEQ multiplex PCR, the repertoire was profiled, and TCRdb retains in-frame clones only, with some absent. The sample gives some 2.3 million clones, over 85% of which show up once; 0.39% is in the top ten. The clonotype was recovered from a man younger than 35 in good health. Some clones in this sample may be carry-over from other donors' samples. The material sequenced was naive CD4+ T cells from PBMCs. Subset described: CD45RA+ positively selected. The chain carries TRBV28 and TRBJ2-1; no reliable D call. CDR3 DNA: TGTGCCAGCAGTTTTTTAGTCGGATCCAATGAGCAGTTCTTC. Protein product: CASSFLVGSNEQFF.